This entry features one T cell receptor (beta chain) sequence. Its antigen is still unknown. The data were taken from a study of T cell responses to AZD1222 COVID-19 vaccine. Study-wide results and caveats: The study found Spike-specific TCR breadth and depth rose after two AZD1222 doses. Clonal diversity may have been underestimated in mostly white British donors.

TCRdb's copy holds only in-frame clones and misses some; the assay was immunoSEQ multiplex PCR. The sample includes roughly 70,000 clones, 86% of them seen just once. Trimming removed 6 bases from V and 7 bases from J; junction bases left unmatched: 14. This CDR3 spans 15 amino acids. Germline V gives CDR1 MNHEY, CDR2 SMNVEV (reference sequence). The input for sequencing was peripheral blood, taken on day 0 of AZD1222 vaccination. V is TRBV27 and J is TRBJ2-7; TRBD1 matches 8 bases. The source of this sequence is an adult in good health. The CDR3 loop reads CASRIGGTGAYEQYF. In DNA form, the CDR3 reads TGTGCCAGCAGGATCGGCGGGACAGGCGCTTATGAGCAGTACTTC.